The rows below give T cell receptor beta chains drawn from one sample of a study of beta chain features in type 1 diabetes. Sequencing used immunoSEQ multiplex PCR; TCRdb keeps in-frame clones, though not all of them. The table records some 330,000 clones, 10% to 15% of them present only once. Sequencing input: naive CD4+ T cells from blood. All receptors derive from a woman younger than 35 with type 1 diabetes. Both conserved end residues are part of each CDR3. A D gene is named only where the DNA matches it firmly. Some rows mark clone size as missing; the rest say once, few, many or name a class of expanded clone.

TGTGCCAGCAGCCGAGGACAGGGTACAGATACGCAGTATTTT	CASSRGQGTDTQYF	TRBV11-3	14	once	TRBJ2-3	TRBD1
TGTGCCAGCAGTAACGGCCCCCCAAGCGCCTACGAGCAGTACTTC	CASSNGPPSAYEQYF	TRBV2	15	few	TRBJ2-7	-
TGTGCCAGCAGTTTAGTGCAGGGAAATGAGCAGTTCTTC	CASSLVQGNEQFF	TRBV27	13	few	TRBJ2-1	-
TGTGCCAGCACGAGCCGGGTGACAGATACGCAGTATTTT	CASTSRVTDTQYF	TRBV25-1	13	-	TRBJ2-3	-
TGCGCCAGCAGCGATACAGGGAGCACCGGGGAGCTGTTTTTT	CASSDTGSTGELFF	TRBV5-1	14	-	TRBJ2-2	-
TGTGCCAGCTCACCACCTAACGGTCCAACCTACAATGAGCAGTTCTTC	CASSPPNGPTYNEQFF	TRBV18	16	few	TRBJ2-1	-
TGTGCCTGGAGTGCAGGGGGCGAGGCTGGCTACACCTTC	CAWSAGGEAGYTF	TRBV30	13	few	TRBJ1-2	TRBD1
TGTGCCAGCAGGAGGTTAAGGGGAGGAGGCTACACCTTC	CASRRLRGGGYTF	TRBV27	13	-	TRBJ1-2	-
TGTGCCAGCAGTTACCCGGGTCTGACCGGGGAGCTGTTTTTT	CASSYPGLTGELFF	TRBV6-5	14	-	TRBJ2-2	-
TGTGCCAGCAGCTGGCTACGGACTAGCGGGAGGGCCAATGAGCAGTTCTTC	CASSWLRTSGRANEQFF	TRBV7-9	17	few	TRBJ2-1	TRBD2
TGTGCCAGCGCGTTCTTCCCCTATGGCTACACCTTC	CASAFFPYGYTF	TRBV2	12	few	TRBJ1-2	-
TGTGCCAGCAGTACTACAGGGGTGGCGGGAAACATTCAGTACTTC	CASSTTGVAGNIQYF	TRBV2	15	few	TRBJ2-4	TRBD1
TGTGCCAGCTCACCTGGGACAGGGGGCTATCAGCCCCAGCATTTT	CASSPGTGGYQPQHF	TRBV18	15	few	TRBJ1-5	TRBD1
TGCAGCGTAACTACCACTAGCGGAAGACGAGTTGAGCAGTTCTTC	CSVTTTSGRRVEQFF	TRBV29-1	15	few	TRBJ2-1	TRBD2
TGTGCCAGCAGCTGGGGACAGCCTCCCCACAATGAGCAGTTCTTC	CASSWGQPPHNEQFF	TRBV7-2	15	once	TRBJ2-1	TRBD1
TGTGCCAGCAGCACAGACAGGGGGCAGGGCTATGGCTACACCTTC	CASSTDRGQGYGYTF	TRBV11-3	15	-	TRBJ1-2	TRBD1
TGTGCCAGCAGCGTAGAAAGCGGCCAAGAGACCCAGTACTTC	CASSVESGQETQYF	TRBV9	14	-	TRBJ2-5	-
TGTGCCAGCAGTCCGGAGATCTATGGCTACACCTTC	CASSPEIYGYTF	TRBV2	12	-	TRBJ1-2	-
TGTGCCTGGAGTCCAAAAGAGACCCAGTACTTC	CAWSPKETQYF	TRBV30	11	few	TRBJ2-5	-
TGTGCCAGCAGCCCCCGGGTAGCGGGAGCGTCGGGCGAGCAGTACTTC	CASSPRVAGASGEQYF	TRBV9	16	few	TRBJ2-7	TRBD2
TGCAGCGAACGGACAGGGGACGGCTACACCTTC	CSERTGDGYTF	TRBV29-1	11	-	TRBJ1-2	TRBD1
TGTGCCAGCATCAGGGGCCCTAATCAGCCCCAGCATTTT	CASIRGPNQPQHF	TRBV28	13	-	TRBJ1-5	-
TGTGCCAGCAGTCGGGAGGGATACGAGCAGTACTTC	CASSREGYEQYF	TRBV25-1	12	few	TRBJ2-7	TRBD2
TGCGCCAGCAGCCAAATGACAGAGCTGAGGGCCAACGTCCTGACTTTC	CASSQMTELRANVLTF	TRBV4-1	16	few	TRBJ2-6	-
TGTGCCTGGAGACCCGACAGCAGTACTCGTGGCTACACCTTC	CAWRPDSSTRGYTF	TRBV30	14	-	TRBJ1-2	-
TGCAGCGTTGGGGGGACTAGCGGAAACACAGGGGCAGATACGCAGTATTTT	CSVGGTSGNTGADTQYF	TRBV29-1	17	-	TRBJ2-3	TRBD2
TGCAGTGCTAGACTAGCTGGAGAGCAGTACTTC	CSARLAGEQYF	TRBV20-1	11	-	TRBJ2-7	-
TGCGCCAACAGTCAATGTCCTAGCGGGAACCACAATGAGCAGTTCTTC	CANSQCPSGNHNEQFF	TRBV23-1	16	few	TRBJ2-1	TRBD2
TGCAGCGCCTATACCGGGACTAGCGTATACAATGAGCAGTTCTTC	CSAYTGTSVYNEQFF	TRBV29-1	15	few	TRBJ2-1	TRBD2
TGTGCCAGCATGAGGCTAGCGGGAACCGGGGAGCTGTTTTTT	CASMRLAGTGELFF	TRBV30	14	-	TRBJ2-2	TRBD2
TGCGCCAGCAGCCAAGATTTTTTACTGAAAGAGACCCAGTACTTC	CASSQDFLLKETQYF	TRBV4-1	15	-	TRBJ2-5	-
TGTGCCAGCTCACCACTTGCGGTGAACACTGAAGCTTTCTTT	CASSPLAVNTEAFF	TRBV18	14	few	TRBJ1-1	-
TGCGCCAGCAGCCAAGAGGGGACAGGGGGCTACAATGAGCAGTTCTTC	CASSQEGTGGYNEQFF	TRBV4-3	16	-	TRBJ2-1	TRBD1
TGTGCCAGCAGTTTTAACAGGAATAATGAAAAACTGTTTTTT	CASSFNRNNEKLFF	TRBV6-5	14	-	TRBJ1-4	-
TGTGCCAGCGCGGGACAGGGACCATACGAGCAGTACTTC	CASAGQGPYEQYF	TRBV7-3	13	-	TRBJ2-7	TRBD1
TGTGCCAGCAGCTGGGACATTACCACAGATACGCAGTATTTT	CASSWDITTDTQYF	TRBV7-9	14	-	TRBJ2-3	-
TGTGCCAGCAGCTCACTAGCGGGGCGGGAGACCCAGTACTTC	CASSSLAGRETQYF	TRBV6-5	14	few	TRBJ2-5	TRBD2
TGTGCCAGCAGCGTAGACCAACAGCCGAACACTGAAGCTTTCTTT	CASSVDQQPNTEAFF	TRBV9	15	-	TRBJ1-1	-
TGTGCCAGCAGTGCTGAGGTGACCCAGTACTTC	CASSAEVTQYF	TRBV25-1	11	few	TRBJ2-5	-
TGTGCCAGCAGCCTGACTAGCGGGCCTGAGGGGGCAGATACGCAGTATTTT	CASSLTSGPEGADTQYF	TRBV5-4	17	few	TRBJ2-3	TRBD2
TGTGCCAGCACTAATTCCCTCAATCAAAACATTCAGTACTTC	CASTNSLNQNIQYF	TRBV28	14	-	TRBJ2-4	-
TGTGCCTGGTGGGGGACTCGGGGAGCTAACTATGGCTACACCTTC	CAWWGTRGANYGYTF	TRBV30	15	-	TRBJ1-2	-
TGTGCCAGCTCACCACGGGGACAAGCCTACGAGCAGTACTTC	CASSPRGQAYEQYF	TRBV18	14	-	TRBJ2-7	-
TGTGCCTGGGGGACAGCTAGCAATCAGCCCCAGCATTTT	CAWGTASNQPQHF	TRBV30	13	-	TRBJ1-5	TRBD1
TGCGCCAGCAGCCAAGTACAGGGGAAGCGGCGTGAAAAACTGTTTTTT	CASSQVQGKRREKLFF	TRBV4-1	16	-	TRBJ1-4	TRBD1
TGCGCCAGCAGCCCCGAAAGGGGCACTGAAGCTTTCTTT	CASSPERGTEAFF	TRBV5-1	13	-	TRBJ1-1	-